This is a list of T cell receptor beta chains from one sample in a study of a mutant IDH1 vaccine in newly diagnosed glioma. This table comes from immunoSEQ multiplex PCR, and its TCRdb copy is limited to in-frame clones, with some not included. The sample holds 85,000 to 100,000 clones, roughly 85% seen once. The sample in question was PBMCs, obtained from a glioma patient treated with radiotherapy, temozolomide or both. The receptors originated from a woman aged 50 to 65 with glioma. Each CDR3 is given with its conserved first and last residue. Fields, in order: clone size, V gene, D gene, J gene, CDR3 length, CDR3 DNA, CDR3 protein. D genes are given only for firm matches. Clone size appears in some rows only: once, few, many, or a class for an expanded clone.

-,TRBV15,-,TRBJ2-7,15,TGTGCCACCAGCAGAGAACCCCAGGACAACTACGAGCAGTACTTC,CATSREPQDNYEQYF
-,TRBV6-6,-,TRBJ1-5,13,TGTGCCAGCAGTTCGGGGAGCAATCAGCCCCAGCATTTT,CASSSGSNQPQHF
-,TRBV19,-,TRBJ1-5,16,TGTGCCAGTAGCTTAACGGTTGCCCCGGGGGATCAGCCCCAGCATTTT,CASSLTVAPGDQPQHF
few,TRBV10-3,-,TRBJ1-4,13,TGTGCCATCAGTGAGCGGGAAGATGAAAAACTGTTTTTT,CAISEREDEKLFF
-,TRBV30,-,TRBJ1-2,13,TGTGCCTGGGGGGGGATGAGGGGATTGGGCTACACCTTC,CAWGGMRGLGYTF
-,TRBV5-8,TRBD1,TRBJ2-1,15,TGTGCCAGCAGTCTGGACAGGGGGGAATACAATGAGCAGTTCTTC,CASSLDRGEYNEQFF
-,TRBV11-2,-,TRBJ1-1,14,TGTGCCAGCAGCTTAGATGGAGGGGACACTGAAGCTTTCTTT,CASSLDGGDTEAFF
-,TRBV7-2,-,TRBJ1-6,14,TGTGCCAGCGCCAAGGTCCAGGGTAATTCACCCCTCCACTTT,CASAKVQGNSPLHF
medium-sized,TRBV6-1,TRBD1,TRBJ2-2,15,TGTGCCAGCAGTGTCGAGGGGGCGGGCACCGGGGAGCTGTTTTTT,CASSVEGAGTGELFF
-,TRBV11-1,-,TRBJ2-7,14,TGTGCCAGCAGCTTGATACAGGGAGCCTACGAGCAGTACTTC,CASSLIQGAYEQYF
few,TRBV5-1,-,TRBJ1-4,15,TGCGCCAGCAGCTTGTTTTCACAGGCTAATGAAAAACTGTTTTTT,CASSLFSQANEKLFF
-,TRBV5-1,TRBD1,TRBJ2-2,15,TGCGCCAGCAGCTTGGCAGGGGGCAACACCGGGGAGCTGTTTTTT,CASSLAGGNTGELFF
few,TRBV30,-,TRBJ1-2,12,TGTGCCTGGAGTGGCGACAGCGATGGCTACACCTTC,CAWSGDSDGYTF
-,TRBV9,-,TRBJ2-1,14,TGTGCCAGCAGCGTAGTTTCAGGGATGGATGAGCAGTTCTTC,CASSVVSGMDEQFF
-,TRBV9,-,TRBJ2-3,15,TGTGCCAGCAGCGTGGTACACGGGGGCACAGATACGCAGTATTTT,CASSVVHGGTDTQYF
-,TRBV5-6,-,TRBJ2-7,13,TGTGCCAGCAGCTCTAGGGGGTCGTACGAGCAGTACTTC,CASSSRGSYEQYF
-,TRBV27,-,TRBJ2-7,15,TGTGCCAGCAGTTTCTCAGTCGGCTCTACCTACGAGCAGTACTTC,CASSFSVGSTYEQYF
few,TRBV30,TRBD1,TRBJ1-4,15,TGTGCCTGGAGTCCTATGACAGGGGCGAATGAAAAACTGTTTTTT,CAWSPMTGANEKLFF
-,TRBV5-1,-,TRBJ2-5,14,TGCGCCAGCAGCTTGTACGGGATGGGAGAGACCCAGTACTTC,CASSLYGMGETQYF
-,TRBV7-2,TRBD2,TRBJ2-1,15,TGTGCCAGCAGCACCAGCGGGGGGCTGGGCAATGAGCAGTTCTTC,CASSTSGGLGNEQFF
few,TRBV19,-,TRBJ1-1,15,TGTGCCAGTAGCCCCGTCCAGACAGGGAACACTGAAGCTTTCTTT,CASSPVQTGNTEAFF
-,TRBV2,TRBD1,TRBJ1-1,14,TGTGCCAGCAGTGAATGGGACAGTGAAACTGAAGCTTTCTTT,CASSEWDSETEAFF
once,TRBV21-1,-,TRBJ1-3,14,TGTGCCAGCAGCAGAACAGGGTACGGAAACACCATATATTTT,CASSRTGYGNTIYF
-,TRBV18,-,TRBJ2-3,15,TGTGCCAGCTGCTGGGCTGGGCGGGACACAGATACGCAGTATTTT,CASCWAGRDTDTQYF
-,TRBV9,-,TRBJ2-2,17,TGTGCCAGCAGCGTTGGACCGGGAGACCCGCGGACCGGGGAGCTGTTTTTT,CASSVGPGDPRTGELFF
few,TRBV4-1,-,TRBJ1-4,12,TGCGCCAGCAGCCAAGATAAAGGAAAACTGTTTTTT,CASSQDKGKLFF
-,TRBV19,-,TRBJ1-2,14,TGTGCCAGTAGTGTCTCGTGGGGGGCGGAAGGCTACACCTTC,CASSVSWGAEGYTF
few,TRBV10-3,TRBD1,TRBJ1-6,16,TGTGCCATCAGTGAGGGGGTGGGGACAGGGGCTTCACCCCTCCACTTT,CAISEGVGTGASPLHF
-,TRBV5-6,-,TRBJ2-7,13,TGTGCCAGCTTTTCCCCCTGGGGCAACGAGCAGTACTTC,CASFSPWGNEQYF
-,TRBV23-1,-,TRBJ1-1,12,TGCGCCAGCAGCGCAGAGAACACTGAAGCTTTCTTT,CASSAENTEAFF
-,TRBV5-6,-,TRBJ2-1,14,TGTGCCAGCAGCTTGGGGGCCGGCTACAATGAGCAGTTCTTC,CASSLGAGYNEQFF
-,TRBV4-3,-,TRBJ2-7,15,TGCGCCAGCAGCCAAGATTTGGCGACAGCCGACGAGCAGTACTTC,CASSQDLATADEQYF
-,TRBV7-9,TRBD1,TRBJ2-7,14,TGTGCCAGCAGCTCCGGGACAGGGGGCTACGAGCAGTACTTC,CASSSGTGGYEQYF
-,TRBV27,-,TRBJ1-5,14,TGTGCCAGCAGTTTAGAGGGTAGGAATCAGCCCCAGCATTTT,CASSLEGRNQPQHF
few,TRBV29-1,-,TRBJ1-5,12,TGCAGCGTTGAGGATAGCAATCAGCCCCAGCATTTT,CSVEDSNQPQHF
-,TRBV28,-,TRBJ2-1,10,TGTGCCACCCAGGGGTATGAGCAGTTCTTC,CATQGYEQFF
few,TRBV6-1,-,TRBJ1-2,12,TGTGCCAGCAGTGCGGCAGGGACGAGCTACACCTTC,CASSAAGTSYTF
once,TRBV19,-,TRBJ2-4,17,TGTGCCAGTAGTATAGAGGCCAGGAAGAAAGGTGGGAACATTCAGTACTTC,CASSIEARKKGGNIQYF
-,TRBV27,-,TRBJ1-4,15,TGTGCCAGCAGTTTAAATCAGGGTTTGGGTGAAAAACTGTTTTTT,CASSLNQGLGEKLFF
-,TRBV18,-,TRBJ2-7,14,TGTGCCAGCTCACTGGACATTCTATCCTACGAGCAGTACTTC,CASSLDILSYEQYF
-,TRBV5-1,TRBD1,TRBJ1-4,16,TGCGCCAGCAGAGCCGGACAGGGAATAACTAATGAAAAACTGTTTTTT,CASRAGQGITNEKLFF
-,TRBV29-1,-,TRBJ2-3,11,TGCAGCGTGGTGGACGTCGATACGCAGTATTTT,CSVVDVDTQYF
-,TRBV6-1,-,TRBJ1-5,13,TGTGCCAGCAGGGACGGACAGAATCAGCCCCAGCATTTT,CASRDGQNQPQHF
-,TRBV5-1,TRBD1,TRBJ1-2,13,TGCGCCAGCAGCGGACAGGGTAACTATGGCTACACCTTC,CASSGQGNYGYTF
-,TRBV28,TRBD1,TRBJ2-7,15,TGTGCCAGCAGTCTCCAGACAGGGGGACCCTACGAGCAGTACTTC,CASSLQTGGPYEQYF
-,TRBV7-9,-,TRBJ2-7,14,TGTGCCAGCAGCTTGGGACTCTCTGGGATCGAGCAGTACTTC,CASSLGLSGIEQYF